This TCR beta chain was sequenced during a study of neurological immune-mediated disorders. V lost 0 bases to trimming and J lost 2 bases, with 18 bases between them. The CDR3 covers 17 residues. Germline assignment: CDR1 DFQATT and CDR2 SNEGSKA (reference sequence). Findings and limits, study-wide: Expansion of TCR clones was greatest in HTLV-1-associated myelopathy and smallest in multiple sclerosis, where it fell below that of healthy controls.

This clonotype was picked up many times. Its antigen is still unknown. One entry per CDR3 protein results from TCRdb running MiXCR on the 5' RACE reads. The sample lists 65,000 to 95,000 distinct CDR3 sequences, around 4.6% occurring once. The V and J genes are TRBV20-1 and TRBJ2-3, with a tentative D call TRBD2 (7 bases). This TCR was recovered from a woman in her twenties or thirties with multiple sclerosis. The material sequenced was PBMCs. CDR3: CSAREEWGGPNTDTQYF. CDR3 DNA: TGCAGTGCTAGAGAAGAGTGGGGGGGGCCGAACACAGATACGCAGTATTTT.